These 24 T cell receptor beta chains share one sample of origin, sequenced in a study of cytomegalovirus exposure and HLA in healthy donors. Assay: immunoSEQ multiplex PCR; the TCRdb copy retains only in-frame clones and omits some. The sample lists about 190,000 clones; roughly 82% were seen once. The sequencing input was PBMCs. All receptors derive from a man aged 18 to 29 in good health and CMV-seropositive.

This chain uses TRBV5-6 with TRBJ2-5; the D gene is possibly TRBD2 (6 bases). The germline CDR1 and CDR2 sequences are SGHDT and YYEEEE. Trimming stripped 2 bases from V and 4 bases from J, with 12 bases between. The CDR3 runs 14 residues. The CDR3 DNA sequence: TGTGCCAGCAGCTTTTTTCAGGGAGGAGAGACCCAGTACTTC. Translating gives CASSFFQGGETQYF.

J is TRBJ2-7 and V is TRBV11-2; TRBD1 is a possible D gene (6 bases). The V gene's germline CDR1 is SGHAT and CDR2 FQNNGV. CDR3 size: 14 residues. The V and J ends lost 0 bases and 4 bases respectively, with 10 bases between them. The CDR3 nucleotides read TGTGCCAGCAGCTTAGATACAGGGTTGTACGAGCAGTACTTC. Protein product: CASSLDTGLYEQYF.

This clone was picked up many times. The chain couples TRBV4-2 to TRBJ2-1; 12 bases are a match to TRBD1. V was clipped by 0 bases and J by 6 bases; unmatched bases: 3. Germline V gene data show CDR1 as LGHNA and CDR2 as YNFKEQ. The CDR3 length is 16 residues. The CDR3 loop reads CASSQEGTGGVNEQFF. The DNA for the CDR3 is TGTGCCAGCAGCCAAGAAGGGACAGGGGGCGTCAATGAGCAGTTCTTC.

The CDR3 loop is CASSVDPSGRVTDTQYF. CDR3 nucleotide sequence: TGTGCCAGCAGCGTAGATCCTAGCGGGAGGGTCACAGATACGCAGTATTTT. This chain joins TRBV9 and TRBJ2-3, with 12 bases fitting TRBD2. Germline CDR1 is SGDLS and CDR2 is YYNGEE. This CDR3 has 17 amino acids. The J segment lost 2 bases and the V segment lost 0 bases, leaving 4 bases of the junction unmatched. Drawing the rest from reference TRBV9 and TRBJ2-3, the complete variable domain is DSGVTQTPKHLITATGQRVTLRCSPRSGDLSVYWYQQSLDQGLQFLIQYYNGEERAKGNILERFSAQQFPDLHSELNLSSLELGDSALYFCASSVDPSGRVTDTQYFGPGTRLTVL.

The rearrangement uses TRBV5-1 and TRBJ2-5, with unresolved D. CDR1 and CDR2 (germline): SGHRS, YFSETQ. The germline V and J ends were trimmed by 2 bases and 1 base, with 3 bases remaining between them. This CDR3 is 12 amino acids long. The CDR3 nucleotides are TGCGCCAGCAGCTTCGGCCAAGAGACCCAGTACTTC. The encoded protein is CASSFGQETQYF. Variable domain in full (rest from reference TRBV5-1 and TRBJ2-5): KAGVTQTPRYLIKTRGQQVTLSCSPISGHRSVSWYQQTPGQGLQFLFEYFSETQRNKGNFPGRFSGRQFSNSRSEMNVSTLELGDSALYLCASSFGQETQYFGPGTRLLVL.

CDR3 in amino acids: CASPGYTF. As DNA, the CDR3 is TGTGCCAGCCCGGGCTACACCTTC. The rearrangement joins TRBV2 to TRBJ1-2; D uncertain. The CDR3 runs to 8 residues. Germline V lookup: CDR1 SNHLY, CDR2 FYNNEI. The ends were cut back, 8 bases at V and 8 bases at J, with 3 bases in the middle.

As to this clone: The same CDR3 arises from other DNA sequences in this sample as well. CDR3 sequence reads: CASSLVASGGYNEQFF. The CDR3 DNA reads TGCGCCAGCAGCTTGGTGGCTAGCGGGGGATACAATGAGCAGTTCTTC. The V and J genes are TRBV5-1 and TRBJ2-1; TRBD2 agrees at 10 bases. In germline, CDR1 is SGHRS, CDR2 YFSETQ. V lost 0 bases and J lost 4; bases outside the gene matches: 4. The CDR3 runs 16 residues.

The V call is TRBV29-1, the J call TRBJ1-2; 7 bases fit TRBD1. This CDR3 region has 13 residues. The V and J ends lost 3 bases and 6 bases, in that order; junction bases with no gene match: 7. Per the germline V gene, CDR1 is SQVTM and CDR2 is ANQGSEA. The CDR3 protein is CSVEDRQVDGYTF. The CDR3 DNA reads TGCAGCGTTGAGGACAGGCAAGTAGATGGCTACACCTTC.

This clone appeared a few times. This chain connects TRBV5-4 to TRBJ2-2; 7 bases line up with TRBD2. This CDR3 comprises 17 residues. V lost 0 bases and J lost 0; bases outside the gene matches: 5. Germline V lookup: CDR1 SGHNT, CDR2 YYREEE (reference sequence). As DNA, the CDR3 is TGTGCCAGCAGCTTGGAGTCCAGCGGGGCGAACACCGGGGAGCTGTTTTTT. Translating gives CASSLESSGANTGELFF.

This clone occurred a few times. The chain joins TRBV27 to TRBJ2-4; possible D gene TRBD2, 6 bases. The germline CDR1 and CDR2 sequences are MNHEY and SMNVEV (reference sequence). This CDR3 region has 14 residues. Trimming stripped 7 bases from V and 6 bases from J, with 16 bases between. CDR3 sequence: CASTPRAAGNIQYF. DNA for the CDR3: TGTGCCAGCACCCCCCGTGCAGCGGGAAACATTCAGTACTTC.

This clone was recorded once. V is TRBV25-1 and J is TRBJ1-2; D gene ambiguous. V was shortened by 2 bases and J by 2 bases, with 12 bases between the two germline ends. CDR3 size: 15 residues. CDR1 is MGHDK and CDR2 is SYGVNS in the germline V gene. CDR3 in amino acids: CASSEGRETNYGYTF. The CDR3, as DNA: TGTGCCAGCAGTGAAGGGAGGGAAACCAACTATGGCTACACCTTC.

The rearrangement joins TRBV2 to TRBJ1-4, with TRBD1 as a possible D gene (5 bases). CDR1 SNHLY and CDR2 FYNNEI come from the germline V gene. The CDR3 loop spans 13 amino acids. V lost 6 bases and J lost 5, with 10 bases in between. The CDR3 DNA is TGTGCCAGCAGGACAGTCTTAAATGAAAAACTGTTTTTT. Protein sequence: CASRTVLNEKLFF.

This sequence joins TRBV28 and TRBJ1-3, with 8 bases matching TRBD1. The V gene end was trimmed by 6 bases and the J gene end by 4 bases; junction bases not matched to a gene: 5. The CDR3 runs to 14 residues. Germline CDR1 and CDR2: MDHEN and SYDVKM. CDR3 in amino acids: CASRGQGTGNTIYF. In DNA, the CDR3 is TGTGCCAGCAGAGGACAGGGTACAGGAAACACCATATATTTT.

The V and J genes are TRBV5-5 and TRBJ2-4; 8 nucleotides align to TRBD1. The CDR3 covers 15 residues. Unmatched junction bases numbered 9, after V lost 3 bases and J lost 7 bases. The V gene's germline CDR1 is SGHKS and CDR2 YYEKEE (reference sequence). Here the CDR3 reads CASSSEQGGRNIQYF. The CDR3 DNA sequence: TGTGCCAGCAGCTCTGAACAGGGGGGCAGGAACATTCAGTACTTC.

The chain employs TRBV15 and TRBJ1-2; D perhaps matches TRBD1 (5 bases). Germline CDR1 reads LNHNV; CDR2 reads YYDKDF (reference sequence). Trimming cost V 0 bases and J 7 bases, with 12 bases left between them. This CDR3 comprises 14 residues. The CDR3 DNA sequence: TGTGCCACCAGCAGAGATCGCACCAGGGTTGGCTACACCTTC. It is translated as CATSRDRTRVGYTF.

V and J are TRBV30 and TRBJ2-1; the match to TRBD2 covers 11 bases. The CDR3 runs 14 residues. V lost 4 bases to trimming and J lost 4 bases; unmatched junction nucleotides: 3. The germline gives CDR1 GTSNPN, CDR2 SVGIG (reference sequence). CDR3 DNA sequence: TGTGCCTGGACCGGGACTAGCGGTTACAATGAGCAGTTCTTC. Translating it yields CAWTGTSGYNEQFF.

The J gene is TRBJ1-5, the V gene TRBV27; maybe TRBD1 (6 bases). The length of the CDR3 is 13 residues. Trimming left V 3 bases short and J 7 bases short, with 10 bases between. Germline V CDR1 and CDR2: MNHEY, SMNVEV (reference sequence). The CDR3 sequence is CASSLQGYQPQHF. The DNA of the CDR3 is TGTGCCAGCAGTTTGCAGGGGTACCAGCCCCAGCATTTT.

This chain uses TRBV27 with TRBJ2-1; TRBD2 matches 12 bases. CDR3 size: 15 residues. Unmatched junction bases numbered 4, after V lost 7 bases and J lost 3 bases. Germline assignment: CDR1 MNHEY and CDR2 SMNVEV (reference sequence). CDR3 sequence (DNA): TGTGCCAGCAACCTAGCGGGAGGGATCTACAATGAGCAGTTCTTC. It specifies CASNLAGGIYNEQFF.

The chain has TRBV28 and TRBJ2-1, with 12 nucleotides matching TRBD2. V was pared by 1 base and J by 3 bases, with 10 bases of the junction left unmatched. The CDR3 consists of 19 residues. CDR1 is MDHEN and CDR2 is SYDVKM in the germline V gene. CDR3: CASSLFVSTSGRNYNEQFF. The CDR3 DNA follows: TGTGCCAGCAGTTTATTCGTCTCGACTAGCGGGAGAAACTACAATGAGCAGTTCTTC.

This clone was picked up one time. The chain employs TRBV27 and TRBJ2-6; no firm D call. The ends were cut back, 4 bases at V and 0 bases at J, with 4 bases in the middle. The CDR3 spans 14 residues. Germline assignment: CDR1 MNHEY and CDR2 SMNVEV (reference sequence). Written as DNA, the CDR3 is TGTGCCAGCAGTTCCTACTCTGGGGCCAACGTCCTGACTTTC. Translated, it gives CASSSYSGANVLTF.

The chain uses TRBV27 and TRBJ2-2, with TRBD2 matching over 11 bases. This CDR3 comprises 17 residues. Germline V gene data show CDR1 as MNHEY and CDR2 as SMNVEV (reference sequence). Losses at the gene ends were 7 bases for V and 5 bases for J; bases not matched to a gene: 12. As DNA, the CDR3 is TGTGCCAGCACCTCGGTAGCGGGAGGGAGGTCTACCGGGGAGCTGTTTTTT. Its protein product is CASTSVAGGRSTGELFF.

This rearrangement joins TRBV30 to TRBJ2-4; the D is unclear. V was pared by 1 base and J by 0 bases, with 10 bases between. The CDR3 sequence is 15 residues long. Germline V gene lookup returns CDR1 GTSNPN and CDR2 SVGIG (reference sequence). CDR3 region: CAWSGNGLAKNIQYF. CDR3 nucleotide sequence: TGTGCCTGGAGTGGTAATGGCTTAGCCAAAAACATTCAGTACTTC. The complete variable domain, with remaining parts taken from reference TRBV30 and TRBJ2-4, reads SQTIHQWPATLVQPVGSPLSLECTVEGTSNPNLYWYRQAAGRGLQLLFYSVGIGQISSEVPQNLSASRPQDRQFILSSKKLLLSDSGFYLCAWSGNGLAKNIQYFGAGTRLSVL.

CDR3 bases: TGTGCTAGTGTCTCTAGCACCGGGGAGCTGTTTTTT. Translating gives CASVSSTGELFF. The chain recombines TRBV12-5 with TRBJ2-2, with unresolved D. Germline V CDR1 and CDR2: LGHNT, FRNRAP. The CDR3 is 12 residues long. Trimming took 7 bases from V and 4 from J, leaving 7 bases between them.

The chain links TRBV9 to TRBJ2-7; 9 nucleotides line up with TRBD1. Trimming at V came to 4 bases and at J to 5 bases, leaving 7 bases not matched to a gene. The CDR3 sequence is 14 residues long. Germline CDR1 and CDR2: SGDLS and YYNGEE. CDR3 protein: CASSRTGEAHEQYF. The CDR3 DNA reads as TGTGCCAGCAGCCGGACAGGGGAGGCACACGAGCAGTACTTC.